This is a list of T cell receptor beta chains from one sample in a study of PD-1 blockade in mismatch repair-deficient tumors. The table came from immunoSEQ multiplex PCR; TCRdb's copy has only in-frame clones and leaves some out. The sample has some 97,000 clones; 70% to 85% are singletons. Source: peripheral blood, taken about eight months after starting pembrolizumab. These receptors were collected from an adult with mismatch repair-deficient cancer. Each CDR3 is given with its conserved first and last residue. D genes are given only for firm matches. The listing skips clone size in some rows; elsewhere it reads once, few, many or a size class.

V gene: TRBV5-1
J gene: TRBJ2-3
D gene: TRBD2
clone size: .
CDR3 protein: CASSPTLAGGISGGSTDTDTQYF
CDR3 DNA: TGCGCCAGCAGCCCAACCCTAGCGGGAGGGATTTCCGGGGGCTCGACGGACACAGATACGCAGTATTTT

V gene: TRBV9
J gene: TRBJ2-5
D gene: .
clone size: .
CDR3 protein: CASSVDQAPRETQYF
CDR3 DNA: TGTGCCAGCAGCGTAGACCAAGCACCTCGGGAGACCCAGTACTTC

V gene: TRBV10-3
J gene: TRBJ2-7
D gene: .
clone size: .
CDR3 protein: CAISQGQGRDEQYF
CDR3 DNA: TGTGCCATCAGCCAGGGGCAGGGACGGGACGAGCAGTACTTC

V gene: TRBV6-1
J gene: TRBJ1-1
D gene: TRBD1
clone size: .
CDR3 protein: CASRTGGGTEAFF
CDR3 DNA: TGTGCCAGCAGGACAGGGGGAGGTACTGAAGCTTTCTTT

V gene: TRBV6-5
J gene: TRBJ2-7
D gene: .
clone size: .
CDR3 protein: CASSLDGTYEQYF
CDR3 DNA: TGTGCCAGCAGTTTAGACGGCACCTACGAGCAGTACTTC

V gene: TRBV6-1
J gene: TRBJ2-7
D gene: .
clone size: .
CDR3 protein: CASSPYSGTLYEQYF
CDR3 DNA: TGTGCCAGCAGTCCTTACAGCGGGACATTATACGAGCAGTACTTC

V gene: TRBV19
J gene: TRBJ2-5
D gene: TRBD2
clone size: .
CDR3 protein: CASSISDKVAGENF
CDR3 DNA: TGTGCCAGTAGTATATCGGATAAGGTGGCGGGGGAGAACTTC

V gene: TRBV10-3
J gene: TRBJ1-2
D gene: .
clone size: .
CDR3 protein: CAISDSTSAEGYTF
CDR3 DNA: TGTGCCATCAGTGACTCGACAAGTGCTGAGGGCTACACCTTC

V gene: TRBV7-9
J gene: TRBJ2-5
D gene: TRBD2
clone size: .
CDR3 protein: CASSPGTSQETQYF
CDR3 DNA: TGTGCCAGCAGCCCCGGGACTAGTCAAGAGACCCAGTACTTC

V gene: TRBV10-1
J gene: TRBJ2-7
D gene: .
clone size: .
CDR3 protein: CASSEGRYEQYF
CDR3 DNA: TGCGCCAGCAGTGAAGGCCGCTACGAGCAGTACTTC

V gene: TRBV5-1
J gene: TRBJ1-1
D gene: TRBD1
clone size: .
CDR3 protein: CASSRGDRGRDTEAFF
CDR3 DNA: TGCGCCAGCAGCCGAGGGGACAGGGGCCGGGACACTGAAGCTTTCTTT

V gene: TRBV18
J gene: TRBJ2-1
D gene: .
clone size: .
CDR3 protein: CASSPRGAHDEQFF
CDR3 DNA: TGTGCCAGCTCCCCCCGTGGCGCTCACGATGAGCAGTTCTTC

V gene: TRBV11-3
J gene: TRBJ2-7
D gene: .
clone size: .
CDR3 protein: CASSLDLFYSGTFYEQYF
CDR3 DNA: TGTGCCAGCAGCTTAGATCTCTTTTACTCGGGGACCTTCTACGAGCAGTACTTC

V gene: TRBV19
J gene: TRBJ2-3
D gene: .
clone size: .
CDR3 protein: CASSIAASGTDTQYF
CDR3 DNA: TGTGCCAGTAGTATAGCGGCTAGCGGCACAGATACGCAGTATTTT

V gene: TRBV19
J gene: TRBJ2-2
D gene: TRBD2
clone size: once
CDR3 protein: CASSSLGLAAMNTGELFF
CDR3 DNA: TGTGCCAGTAGTTCGCTCGGACTAGCGGCAATGAACACCGGGGAGCTGTTTTTT

V gene: TRBV10-3
J gene: TRBJ1-1
D gene: .
clone size: .
CDR3 protein: CAISERKGGLTRTEAFF
CDR3 DNA: TGTGCCATCAGTGAACGGAAGGGGGGCCTTACAAGGACTGAAGCTTTCTTT

V gene: TRBV28
J gene: TRBJ1-2
D gene: TRBD1
clone size: few
CDR3 protein: CASSRGQESVRYTF
CDR3 DNA: TGTGCCAGCAGCCGGGGACAGGAGTCGGTTCGCTACACCTTC